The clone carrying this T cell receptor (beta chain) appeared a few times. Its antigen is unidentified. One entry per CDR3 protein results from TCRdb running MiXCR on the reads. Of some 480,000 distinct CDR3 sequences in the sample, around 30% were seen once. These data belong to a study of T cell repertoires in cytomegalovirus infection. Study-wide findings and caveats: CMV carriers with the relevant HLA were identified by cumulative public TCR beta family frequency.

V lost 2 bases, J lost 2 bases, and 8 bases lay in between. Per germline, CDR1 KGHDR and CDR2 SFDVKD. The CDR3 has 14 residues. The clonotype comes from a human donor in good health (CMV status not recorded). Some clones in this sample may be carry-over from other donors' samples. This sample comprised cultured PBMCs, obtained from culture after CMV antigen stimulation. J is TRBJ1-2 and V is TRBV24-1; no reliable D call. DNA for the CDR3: TGTGCCACCAGTGATTCCGGCAGAAACTATGGCTACACCTTC. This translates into CATSDSGRNYGYTF.